The T cell receptor beta chain under discussion was sequenced for a study of cytomegalovirus exposure and HLA in healthy donors. Looking at the study overall: The same platform was used for the roughly 130 validation repertoires and the 650 to 800 first-cohort repertoires, a later analysis reported. General study results and limits: The study recorded 150 to 200 TCR beta chains that were cytomegalovirus-associated. The majority of TCR sequences were rare, yet some public TCRs appeared in many donors.

Germline CDR1 and CDR2: MNHEY and SMNVEV (reference sequence). The CDR3 loop spans 15 amino acids. The V gene end was trimmed by 4 bases and the J gene end by 6 bases; junction bases not matched to a gene: 3. Sequencing was performed with immunoSEQ multiplex PCR; in TCRdb, only in-frame clones are kept and a portion is missing. The sample records about 270,000 clones, about 86% being singletons. The donors were in the roughly 110-subject validation cohort, distinct from the approximately 730-subject first cohort. A remark on this clone: Its antigen is unknown.

The V and J genes are TRBV27 and TRBJ2-1, with 13 bases identical to TRBD2. The sequencing sample was made of PBMCs. The receptor was derived from a woman aged 18-29 years in good health and CMV-seronegative. The CDR3 spells CASSSGTSGTNEQFF. Here the CDR3 DNA reads TGTGCCAGCAGTTCCGGGACTAGCGGGACCAATGAGCAGTTCTTC.